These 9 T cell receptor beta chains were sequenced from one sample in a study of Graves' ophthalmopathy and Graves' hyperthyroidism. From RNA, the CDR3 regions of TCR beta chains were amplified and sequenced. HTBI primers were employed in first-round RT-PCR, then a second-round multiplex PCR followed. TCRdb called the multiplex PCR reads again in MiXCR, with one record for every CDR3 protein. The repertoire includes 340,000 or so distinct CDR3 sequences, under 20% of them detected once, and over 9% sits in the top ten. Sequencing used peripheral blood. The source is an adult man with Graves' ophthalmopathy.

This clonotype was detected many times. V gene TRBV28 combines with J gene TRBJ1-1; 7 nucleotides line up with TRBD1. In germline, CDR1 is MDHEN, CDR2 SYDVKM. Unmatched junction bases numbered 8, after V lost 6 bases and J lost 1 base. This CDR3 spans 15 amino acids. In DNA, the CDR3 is TGTGCCAGCAGACGGACAGGCCCTCCGAACACTGAAGCTTTCTTT. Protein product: CASRRTGPPNTEAFF.

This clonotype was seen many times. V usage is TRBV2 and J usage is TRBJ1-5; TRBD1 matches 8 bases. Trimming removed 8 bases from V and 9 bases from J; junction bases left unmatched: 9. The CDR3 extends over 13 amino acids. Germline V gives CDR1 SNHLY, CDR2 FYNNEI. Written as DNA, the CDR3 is TGTGCCAGCCGGGGACAGGACCGTGGGCCCCAGCATTTT. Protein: CASRGQDRGPQHF.

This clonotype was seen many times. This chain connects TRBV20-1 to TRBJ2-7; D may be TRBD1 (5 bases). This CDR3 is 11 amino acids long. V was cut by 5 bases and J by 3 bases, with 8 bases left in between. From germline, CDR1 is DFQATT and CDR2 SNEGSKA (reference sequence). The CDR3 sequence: CSAPQGYEQYF. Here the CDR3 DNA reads TGCAGTGCTCCTCAGGGCTACGAGCAGTACTTC.

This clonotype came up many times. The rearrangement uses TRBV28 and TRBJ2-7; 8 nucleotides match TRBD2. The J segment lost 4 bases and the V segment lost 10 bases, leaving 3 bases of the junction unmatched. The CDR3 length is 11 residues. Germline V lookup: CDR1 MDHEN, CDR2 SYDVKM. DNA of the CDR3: TGTGCCACGGGGGGGGCATACGAGCAGTACTTC. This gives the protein CATGGAYEQYF. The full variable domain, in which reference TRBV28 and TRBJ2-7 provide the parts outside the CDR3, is DVKVTQSSRYLVKRTGEKVFLECVQDMDHENMFWYRQDPGLGLRLIYFSYDVKMKEKGDIPEGYSVSREKKERFSLILESASTNQTSMYLCATGGAYEQYFGPGTRLTVT.

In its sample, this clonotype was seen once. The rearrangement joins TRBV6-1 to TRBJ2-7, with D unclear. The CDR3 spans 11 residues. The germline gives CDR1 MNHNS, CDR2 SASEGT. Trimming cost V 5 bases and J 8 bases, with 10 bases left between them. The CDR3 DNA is TGTGCCAGCAGTCAAGGTGGGAAGCAGTACTTC. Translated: CASSQGGKQYF.

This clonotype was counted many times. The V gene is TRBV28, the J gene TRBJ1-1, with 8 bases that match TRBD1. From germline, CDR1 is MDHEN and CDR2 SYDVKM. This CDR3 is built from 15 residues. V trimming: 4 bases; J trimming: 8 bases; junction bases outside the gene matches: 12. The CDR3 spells CASSSEPRQGKEAFF. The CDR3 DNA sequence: TGTGCCAGCAGTTCGGAACCTAGACAGGGGAAGGAAGCTTTCTTT.

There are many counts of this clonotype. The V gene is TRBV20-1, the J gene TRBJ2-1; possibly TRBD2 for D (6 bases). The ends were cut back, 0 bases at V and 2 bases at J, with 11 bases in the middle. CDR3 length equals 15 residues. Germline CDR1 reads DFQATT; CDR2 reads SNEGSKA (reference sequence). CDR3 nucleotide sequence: TGCAGTGCTAGAGATCTGGCTAGCGCCTACAATGAGCAGTTCTTC. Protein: CSARDLASAYNEQFF.

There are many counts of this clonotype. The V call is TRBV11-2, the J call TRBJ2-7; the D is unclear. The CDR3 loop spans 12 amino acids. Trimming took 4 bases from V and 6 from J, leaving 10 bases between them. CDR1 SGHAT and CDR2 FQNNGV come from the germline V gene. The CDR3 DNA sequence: TGTGCCAGCAGCTCCATTGCGGTCGAGCAGTACTTC. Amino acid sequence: CASSSIAVEQYF. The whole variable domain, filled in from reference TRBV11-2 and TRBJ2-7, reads EAGVAQSPRYKIIEKRQSVAFWCNPISGHATLYWYQQILGQGPKLLIQFQNNGVVDDSQLPKDRFSAERLKGVDSTLKIQPAKLEDSAVYLCASSSIAVEQYFGPGTRLTVT.

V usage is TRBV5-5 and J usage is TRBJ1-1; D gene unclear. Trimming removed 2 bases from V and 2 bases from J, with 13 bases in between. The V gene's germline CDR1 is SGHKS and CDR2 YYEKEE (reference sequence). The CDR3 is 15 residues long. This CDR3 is CASSLIGGPNTEAFF. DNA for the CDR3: TGTGCCAGCAGCTTAATTGGCGGGCCCAACACTGAAGCTTTCTTT.